The 21 T cell receptor beta chains below come from one sample, sequenced in a study of blood T cell repertoires in COVID-19. Sequencing used immunoSEQ multiplex PCR; TCRdb keeps in-frame clones, though not all of them. The sample lists around 260,000 clones; approximately 86% were seen once. Sequencing input: peripheral blood. Every receptor here comes from a man aged 35 to 55 who had recovered from COVID-19.

The rearrangement links TRBV5-8 to TRBJ2-5; TRBD2 agrees at 11 bases. V was pared by 3 bases and J by 3 bases, with 4 bases of the junction left unmatched. This CDR3 is 15 amino acids long. Germline CDR1 reads SGHTS; CDR2 reads YDEGEE. CDR3 in DNA: TGTGCCAGCAGCTGGACACTAGCGGGGGAAGAGACCCAGTACTTC. As protein: CASSWTLAGEETQYF.

This clone occurred a few times. The chain carries TRBV7-3 and TRBJ2-7, with TRBD2 as a possible D gene (6 bases). The CDR3 is made up of 14 amino acids. Germline CDR1 and CDR2: SGHTA and FQGTGA. V was cut by 5 bases and J by 1 base, with 12 bases left in between. CDR3 protein: CASSLDGGSYEQYF. The CDR3 DNA reads TGTGCCAGCAGCCTAGACGGAGGGTCCTACGAGCAGTACTTC.

The V gene is TRBV5-4, the J gene TRBJ2-4, with 8 bases lining up with TRBD2. CDR1 is SGHNT and CDR2 is YYREEE in the germline V gene (reference sequence). The V and J ends lost 4 bases and 3 bases, in that order; junction bases with no gene match: 12. The CDR3 consists of 17 residues. CDR3 sequence reads: CASSPEPGGAGKNIQYF. Here the CDR3 DNA reads TGTGCCAGCAGCCCCGAGCCGGGGGGGGCTGGCAAAAACATTCAGTACTTC.

The chain combines TRBV19 with TRBJ2-2, with 8 bases fitting TRBD1. V lost 11 bases and J lost 7; bases outside the gene matches: 12. The germline CDR1 and CDR2 sequences are LNHDA and SQIVND (reference sequence). The CDR3 is 14 amino acids. CDR3 bases: TGTGCCTGTCGGACAGGGAGTTATAGCGGGGAGCTGTTTTTT. This gives the protein CACRTGSYSGELFF.

The chain joins TRBV5-1 to TRBJ2-5; a weak D match, TRBD2 (5 bases). V shed 5 bases and J shed 5 bases, with 10 bases lying between them. The germline V gene encodes CDR1 SGHRS and CDR2 YFSETQ. The CDR3 length is 12 residues. CDR3 DNA: TGCGCCAGCAGACAGAGGGAGGAGACCCAGTACTTC. Translation: CASRQREETQYF.

The chain's CDR3 is CASSFSRAGGTDTQYF. Written as DNA, the CDR3 is TGTGCCAGCAGCTTTAGTCGGGCGGGAGGCACAGATACGCAGTATTTT. The chain carries TRBV5-7 and TRBJ2-3; 7 positions match TRBD2. TRBV5-7 is given ORF status, its function remaining uncertain. This CDR3 is built from 16 residues. The V segment lost 2 bases and the J segment 1 base; nucleotides outside the gene matches: 7.

The sample holds one count of this clone. The rearrangement joins TRBV7-6 to TRBJ2-5; D possibly corresponds to TRBD2 (5 bases). Germline loops: CDR1 SGHVS, CDR2 FNYEAQ. The CDR3 runs to 15 residues. V dropped 5 bases and J dropped 2 bases, with 15 bases sitting between them. The CDR3 loop reads CASSPISPGQETQYF. For the CDR3, the DNA is TGTGCCAGCAGCCCTATATCGCCGGGGCAAGAGACCCAGTACTTC. Based on the CDR3 plus reference TRBV7-6 and TRBJ2-5, the full variable domain is GAGVSQSPRYKVTKRGQDVALRCDPISGHVSLYWYRQALGQGPEFLTYFNYEAQQDKSGLPNDRFSAERPEGSISTLTIQRTEQRDSAMYRCASSPISPGQETQYFGPGTRLLVL.

This rearrangement joins TRBV21-1 to TRBJ2-7; the table's D call of TRBD1 was not tested on the DNA. TRBV21-1 is designated a pseudogene. The CDR3 runs to 16 residues. CDR3 region: CASSKGRGLRGYEQYF. CDR3 sequence (DNA): TGTGCCAGCAGCAAAGGTAGGGGGCTCCGCGGGTACGAGCAGTACTTC.

The rearrangement uses TRBV5-4 and TRBJ2-1; 14 bases match TRBD2. The CDR3 loop spans 15 amino acids. Germline loops: CDR1 SGHNT, CDR2 YYREEE (reference sequence). The V segment lost 4 bases and the J segment 9 bases; nucleotides outside the gene matches: 6. Written as DNA, the CDR3 is TGTGCCAGCAGCCAACCCGGGACTAGCGGGGGTGAGCAGTTCTTC. This encodes CASSQPGTSGGEQFF. The complete variable domain, with remaining parts taken from reference TRBV5-4 and TRBJ2-1, reads ETGVTQSPTHLIKTRGQQVTLRCSSQSGHNTVSWYQQALGQGPQFIFQYYREEENGRGNFPPRFSGLQFPNYSSELNVNALELDDSALYLCASSQPGTSGGEQFFGPGTRLTVL.

This clone was picked up one time. The chain has TRBV5-6 and TRBJ1-1; weak D call: TRBD1 (5 bases). Germline loops: CDR1 SGHDT, CDR2 YYEEEE. Trimming removed 5 bases from V and 1 base from J, with 12 bases in between. This CDR3 is built from 14 residues. The CDR3 bases are TGTGCCAGCAGGCCGGGGGGGACGAACACTGAAGCTTTCTTT. Translation gives CASRPGGTNTEAFF.

For this clone: Within the sample, other DNA sequences also encode this same CDR3. The chain couples TRBV29-1 to TRBJ2-7; TRBD1 is a possible D gene (6 bases). The CDR3 spans 12 residues. V lost 5 bases and J lost 4, with 12 bases in between. Per the germline V gene, CDR1 is SQVTM and CDR2 is ANQGSEA. CDR3 residues: CSVKQGAYEQYF. CDR3 sequence (DNA): TGCAGCGTTAAACAGGGAGCGTACGAGCAGTACTTC.

The chain joins TRBV19 to TRBJ2-6; D is undetermined. V was clipped by 1 base and J by 6 bases, with 10 bases between them. Germline CDR1 LNHDA, CDR2 SQIVND (reference sequence). The CDR3 spans 15 residues. CDR3 region: CASSIGHYEANVLTF. In nucleotides, the CDR3 is TGTGCCAGTAGTATAGGCCACTATGAGGCCAACGTCCTGACTTTC.

V is TRBV5-1 and J is TRBJ2-7; 7 bases map to TRBD2. The CDR3 sequence is 16 residues long. Germline V lookup: CDR1 SGHRS, CDR2 YFSETQ. V gave up 0 bases and J gave up 1 base; unmatched junction bases: 7. The CDR3 bases are TGCGCCAGCAGCTTGGGAGGGACTAACCCTTCCTACGAGCAGTACTTC. Encoded protein: CASSLGGTNPSYEQYF.

This clone was counted at least ten times. The J gene is TRBJ1-5, the V gene TRBV18, with D possibly matching TRBD1 (6 bases). Between the trimmed V and J ends, which lost 5 bases and 4 bases, there was a span of 12 bases. The CDR3 has 14 amino acids. The V gene's germline CDR1 is KGHSH and CDR2 LQKENI. CDR3 amino acids: CASSNDRFNQPQHF. DNA for the CDR3: TGTGCCAGCTCAAACGACAGGTTTAATCAGCCCCAGCATTTT.

The V gene is TRBV7-3, the J gene TRBJ2-1; D remains ambiguous. The CDR3 covers 12 residues. V was pared by 2 bases and J by 9 bases, with 8 bases between. Germline V lookup: CDR1 SGHTA, CDR2 FQGTGA. CDR3 protein: CASSLDVGEQFF. CDR3 nucleotide sequence: TGTGCCAGCAGCTTAGATGTCGGTGAGCAGTTCTTC.

V usage is TRBV7-8 and J usage is TRBJ1-5, with unresolved D. With 5 bases removed from V and 1 base from J, the gap between germline ends came to 15 bases. The CDR3 spans 16 residues. The germline CDR1 and CDR2 sequences are SGHVS and FQNEAQ. The CDR3 region is CASSADTRKSNQPQHF. CDR3 in DNA: TGTGCCAGCAGCGCCGACACCCGAAAAAGCAATCAGCCCCAGCATTTT.

This rearrangement joins TRBV4-1 to TRBJ2-3; 7 positions match TRBD2. The CDR3 has 15 residues. Trimming cost V 9 bases and J 0 bases; bases outside gene matches: 9. The germline CDR1 and CDR2 sequences are MGHRA and YSYEKL. The CDR3 coding sequence is TGCGCCAGTAGACTAGCCTACACTAGCACAGATACGCAGTATTTT. It translates to CASRLAYTSTDTQYF.

The rearrangement links TRBV27 to TRBJ2-7; D gene uncertain. With 8 bases removed from V and 2 bases from J, the gap between germline ends came to 13 bases. CDR1 is MNHEY, CDR2 SMNVEV, per germline (reference sequence). This CDR3 contains 13 residues. In DNA, the CDR3 is TGTGCCAGCGCCTCCTACAGCACCTACGAGCAGTACTTC. This sequence encodes CASASYSTYEQYF.

The CDR3 DNA reads as TGTGCCAGCAGTTACTCGAGGACAGGGGTAACCGGGGAGCTGTTTTTT. As protein: CASSYSRTGVTGELFF. The genes are TRBV6-2 or TRBV6-3 and TRBJ2-2; 9 bases are a match to TRBD1. Germline V gives CDR1 MNHEY, CDR2 SVGEGT. With 0 bases clipped from V and 5 bases from J, the junction kept 4 bases outside the gene matches. The CDR3 runs 16 residues.

The chain has TRBV6-2 or TRBV6-3 and TRBJ2-1; TRBD1 aligns across 8 bases. With 5 bases clipped from V and 6 bases from J, the junction kept 6 bases outside the gene matches. The CDR3 extends over 14 amino acids. The germline gives CDR1 MNHEY, CDR2 SVGEGT. The DNA of the CDR3 is TGTGCCAGCAGTACCCCGGGACAGGTCAATGAGCAGTTCTTC. This codes for CASSTPGQVNEQFF.

The chain is built from TRBV7-2 and TRBJ2-1; 8 bases are a match to TRBD2. CDR1 SGHTA and CDR2 FQGNSA come from the germline V gene. The CDR3 consists of 14 residues. J was trimmed by 8 bases and V by 5 bases; bases with no gene match: 8. The CDR3 loop is CASSRDGGGDEQFF. DNA of the CDR3: TGTGCCAGCAGCCGGGACGGGGGGGGCGATGAGCAGTTCTTC.